The 23 T cell receptor beta chains below come from one sample, sequenced in a study of OX40 agonist ivuxolimab in advanced cancers. Here immunoSEQ multiplex PCR was the method, and the copy in TCRdb shows in-frame clones only, minus some. The data show about 96,000 clones, roughly four fifths seen once. Specimen: CD4+ or CD8+ T cells sorted from blood, collected in a trial of the OX40 agonist ivuxolimab. The source of these receptors is an adult with an advanced solid tumor such as melanoma, head and neck, liver or kidney cancer.

The CDR3 sequence: CASSPDRGRYEQYF. The CDR3, as DNA: TGTGCCAGCAGCCCGGACAGGGGACGCTACGAGCAGTACTTC. V and J are TRBV7-2 and TRBJ2-7; 9 bases align to TRBD1. This CDR3 contains 14 residues. Trimming removed 5 bases from V and 3 bases from J; junction bases left unmatched: 5. Per germline, CDR1 SGHTA and CDR2 FQGNSA.

The chain carries TRBV7-3 and TRBJ2-2; D is perhaps TRBD1 (5 bases). The CDR3 is made up of 14 amino acids. The V gene's germline CDR1 is SGHTA and CDR2 FQGTGA. V was pared by 1 base and J by 6 bases, with 9 bases between. The CDR3 loop reads CASSLIRVPGELFF. The CDR3 bases are TGTGCCAGCAGCTTAATCAGGGTCCCCGGGGAGCTGTTTTTT.

The rearrangement uses TRBV9 and TRBJ2-2; D is perhaps TRBD1 (5 bases). This CDR3 has 15 amino acids. Trimming removed 3 bases from V and 6 bases from J, with 15 bases in between. The germline V gene encodes CDR1 SGDLS and CDR2 YYNGEE. CDR3 coding DNA: TGTGCCAGCAGCGATCAATTCAGGGTTTCCGGGGAGCTGTTTTTT. Its translation is CASSDQFRVSGELFF.

The chain combines TRBV4-1 with TRBJ2-1, with D hard to call. Germline V CDR1 and CDR2: MGHRA, YSYEKL. The germline V and J ends were trimmed by 5 bases and 8 bases, with 10 bases remaining between them. The CDR3 spans 12 residues. CDR3 DNA: TGCGCCAGCAGCTCCCGGTCGGATGAGCAGTTCTTC. Protein product: CASSSRSDEQFF.

The chain uses TRBV16 and TRBJ2-3; possibly TRBD2 for D (5 bases). V lost 0 bases to trimming and J lost 4 bases, with 26 bases between them. The CDR3 totals 20 residues. Germline-derived CDR1 and CDR2 are KGHSY and FQNENV. CDR3 in DNA: TGTGCCAGCAGCCAATCGAATAGGCCTTTCGAGCGGACTTTACCAGATACGCAGTATTTT. Residues: CASSQSNRPFERTLPDTQYF.

As DNA, the CDR3 is TGTGCTAGTGGTTTTGCGGAATCTTACACCGGGGAGCTGTTTTTT. Its translation is CASGFAESYTGELFF. The chain joins TRBV12-5 to TRBJ2-2; no firm D call. Germline lookup yields CDR1 LGHNT and CDR2 FRNRAP. The CDR3 sequence is 15 residues long. Trimming left V 3 bases short and J 3 bases short, with 11 bases between.

This sequence joins TRBV5-3 and TRBJ1-1, with TRBD1 as a possible D gene (6 bases). TRBV5-3 is noted as an ORF with a role that remains uncertain. This CDR3 contains 14 residues. V lost 4 bases to trimming and J lost 1 base, with 11 bases between them. CDR3 nucleotide sequence: TGTGCCAGAAGCAGCTCGGACAGGAACACTGAAGCTTTCTTT. Translated, it gives CARSSSDRNTEAFF.

The gene calls are TRBV5-6 and TRBJ1-2; D is unresolved. This CDR3 spans 16 amino acids. Germline loops: CDR1 SGHDT, CDR2 YYEEEE. V lost 4 bases and J lost 4, with 20 bases in between. CDR3 sequence (DNA): TGTGCCAGCAGCCTGACTTCACAGACGGCCCTCTATGGCTACACCTTC. It specifies CASSLTSQTALYGYTF.

The genes are TRBV4-2 and TRBJ2-3, with 8 bases aligning to TRBD2. Germline lookup yields CDR1 LGHNA and CDR2 YNFKEQ. The J segment lost 0 bases and the V segment lost 7 bases, leaving 9 bases of the junction unmatched. CDR3 length equals 16 residues. In DNA form, the CDR3 reads TGTGCCAGCAACCTGGGGGGACTAGTGAGCACAGATACGCAGTATTTT. Amino acids: CASNLGGLVSTDTQYF.

The chain uses TRBV7-8 and TRBJ2-7; tentatively, D is TRBD1 (6 bases). Germline V gene sequence: CDR1 SGHVS, CDR2 FQNEAQ. The CDR3 covers 14 residues. Trimming left V 5 bases short and J 2 bases short, with 13 bases between. CDR3 DNA sequence: TGTGCCAGCAGCACCGGGACATCCCCCTACGAGCAGTACTTC. Protein product: CASSTGTSPYEQYF. Combining the CDR3 with reference TRBV7-8 and TRBJ2-7 gives the whole variable domain GAGVSQSPRYKVAKRGQDVALRCDPISGHVSLFWYQQALGQGPEFLTYFQNEAQLDKSGLPSDRFFAERPEGSVSTLKIQRTQQEDSAVYLCASSTGTSPYEQYFGPGTRLTVT.

Only one count was recorded for this clone. The J gene is TRBJ1-1, the V gene TRBV29-1, with D perhaps TRBD1 (5 bases). Germline V gene data show CDR1 as SQVTM and CDR2 as ANQGSEA. Trimming stripped 6 bases from V and 0 bases from J, with 11 bases between. This CDR3 contains 13 residues. As DNA, the CDR3 is TGCAGCGTGGGGCAGGGCGTGAACACTGAAGCTTTCTTT. This translates into CSVGQGVNTEAFF.

This clone was found once. The J gene is TRBJ1-2, the V gene TRBV7-2; D may be TRBD1 (5 bases). The CDR3 has 12 amino acids. V gave up 3 bases and J gave up 6 bases, with 8 bases separating them. In germline, CDR1 is SGHTA, CDR2 FQGNSA. CDR3: CASSFGGDGYTF. CDR3 nucleotides: TGTGCCAGCAGCTTCGGGGGGGATGGCTACACCTTC.

V is TRBV6-5 and J is TRBJ2-7; D is perhaps TRBD1 or TRBD2 (5 bases each). The CDR3 is 15 residues long. V gave up 4 bases and J gave up 1 base, with 14 bases separating them. Germline CDR1 MNHEY, CDR2 SVGAGI. The CDR3 protein is CASSFSWDGSYEQYF. CDR3 in DNA: TGTGCCAGCAGTTTCTCATGGGACGGTTCCTACGAGCAGTACTTC.

Written as DNA, the CDR3 is TGTGCCAGCTCACCACAGGGTACGGGTTCCACTGAAGCTTTCTTT. Translated: CASSPQGTGSTEAFF. The chain carries TRBV18 and TRBJ1-1, with D unclear. The CDR3 is 15 residues long. The V end was cut by 1 base, the J end by 4 bases, with 13 bases between. Germline CDR1 is KGHSH and CDR2 is LQKENI.

V usage is TRBV19 and J usage is TRBJ1-2; 12 bases fit TRBD1. CDR3 length: 14 residues. V shed 5 bases, J shed 7 bases, and the junction held 5 bases outside the gene matches. CDR1 and CDR2 from the germline V gene are LNHDA and SQIVND (reference sequence). This CDR3 is CASSPGQGAPGYTF. In DNA, the CDR3 is TGTGCCAGTAGTCCGGGACAGGGGGCGCCTGGCTACACCTTC.

The chain employs TRBV7-3 and TRBJ1-6; no clear D. This CDR3 region has 15 residues. V lost 1 base and J lost 7, with 11 bases in between. Germline loops: CDR1 SGHTA, CDR2 FQGTGA. The CDR3 DNA reads TGTGCCAGCAGCTTAATGTCCGGAGCAAATTCACCCCTCCACTTT. Residues: CASSLMSGANSPLHF.

V and J are TRBV6-5 and TRBJ1-2; 8 nucleotides align to TRBD1. V lost 5 bases and J lost 8; bases outside the gene matches: 10. The CDR3 loop spans 14 amino acids. Germline V gives CDR1 MNHEY, CDR2 SVGAGI. The CDR3 protein is CASSQTQGAGGYTF. The CDR3 DNA follows: TGTGCCAGCAGTCAAACCCAGGGGGCGGGAGGCTACACCTTC.

V usage is TRBV2 and J usage is TRBJ2-2; TRBD2 matches at 7 bases. Germline CDR1 is SNHLY and CDR2 is FYNNEI. V shed 3 bases, J shed 1 base, and the junction held 2 bases outside the gene matches. The CDR3 is 15 residues long. CDR3 sequence reads: CASSDLAGNTGELFF. DNA for the CDR3: TGTGCCAGCAGTGACTTAGCGGGGAACACCGGGGAGCTGTTTTTT.

Only one count was recorded for this clone. V and J are TRBV19 and TRBJ2-3, with D perhaps matching TRBD1 or TRBD2 (6 bases each). CDR3 length: 16 amino acids. Germline V gene sequence: CDR1 LNHDA, CDR2 SQIVND (reference sequence). With 3 bases removed from V and 2 bases from J, the gap between germline ends came to 15 bases. The DNA for the CDR3 is TGTGCCAGTAGTATCTCCCGGAGGGGGAACACAGATACGCAGTATTTT. The encoded protein is CASSISRRGNTDTQYF.

The gene calls are TRBV25-1 and TRBJ2-3; 8 bases fit TRBD1. This CDR3 is 15 amino acids long. V was pared by 3 bases and J by 5 bases, with 7 bases of the junction left unmatched. Germline CDR1 and CDR2: MGHDK and SYGVNS. Written as DNA, the CDR3 is TGTGCCAGCAGTGATTCGGGACAGGTCCAAGATACGCAGTATTTT. This gives the protein CASSDSGQVQDTQYF.

The chain couples TRBV10-3 to TRBJ2-5; TRBD2 is a possible D gene (6 bases). The length of the CDR3 is 16 residues. The V end was cut by 2 bases, the J end by 1 base, with 14 bases between. Germline V CDR1 and CDR2: ENHRY, SYGVKD. CDR3 sequence reads: CAISEPGTSRQETQYF. The CDR3 DNA reads TGTGCCATCAGTGAGCCCGGGACTTCACGCCAAGAGACCCAGTACTTC.

This clone showed up just once. The J gene is TRBJ2-1, the V gene TRBV18; D is undetermined. Germline CDR1 reads KGHSH; CDR2 reads LQKENI. Trimming shortened V by 2 bases and J by 4 bases, and 6 bases separated the two germline ends. The CDR3 has 13 residues. This CDR3 reads CASSPERYNEQFF. The CDR3 DNA follows: TGTGCCAGCTCACCAGAAAGATACAATGAGCAGTTCTTC.

The chain is built from TRBV18 and TRBJ2-2, with a weak D call TRBD1 (6 bases). The CDR3 has 17 amino acids. Trimming pared 1 base from V and 2 bases from J, leaving 14 bases between. The germline CDR1 and CDR2 sequences are KGHSH and LQKENI. The CDR3 region has the DNA TGTGCCAGCTCACCACGAGGGGGTGCTGAAAACACCGGGGAGCTGTTTTTT. It yields the protein CASSPRGGAENTGELFF.